This entry lists 27 T cell receptor beta chains sequenced from one sample in a study of CD8+ T cells in alopecia areata. The authors extracted RNA and reverse transcribed it into cDNA as the sequencing template. The assay was immunoSEQ multiplex PCR, and TCRdb's table has in-frame clones only and misses some. The data contain approximately 99,000 clones, around 59% of them singletons. Material for sequencing was CD8+ T cells sorted from blood. Receptors originate from a human donor in good health.

This clone appeared a few times. The chain has TRBV29-1 and TRBJ2-7; D remains unclear. The CDR3 totals 13 residues. Germline V lookup: CDR1 SQVTM, CDR2 ANQGSEA. The V end was cut by 1 base, the J end by 7 bases, with 14 bases between. CDR3 coding DNA: TGCAGCGTTGAAGCCGCCTCCCTGGAAGAGCAGTACTTC. Protein: CSVEAASLEEQYF.

The V call is TRBV18, the J call TRBJ2-7, with D maybe TRBD1 (7 bases). The CDR3 length is 15 residues. V gave up 1 base and J gave up 2 bases, with 12 bases separating them. The V gene's germline CDR1 is KGHSH and CDR2 LQKENI. The CDR3 loop reads CASSPQAGGTYEQYF. As DNA, the CDR3 is TGTGCCAGCTCACCACAGGCAGGGGGGACCTACGAGCAGTACTTC.

This clone turned up a few times. This chain links TRBV7-9 with TRBJ2-3; D unresolved. The CDR3 contains 17 residues. CDR1 is SEHNR, CDR2 FQNEAQ, per germline (reference sequence). The ends were cut back, 2 bases at V and 4 bases at J, with 19 bases in the middle. CDR3 sequence: CASSLYRYHVYADTQYF. The CDR3 DNA sequence: TGTGCCAGCAGCTTATATAGATATCACGTATACGCAGATACGCAGTATTTT.

V usage is TRBV27 and J usage is TRBJ2-3, with 11 bases that match TRBD2. Germline loops: CDR1 MNHEY, CDR2 SMNVEV (reference sequence). V trimming: 5 bases; J trimming: 3 bases; junction bases outside the gene matches: 10. The CDR3 is 17 amino acids. CDR3 nucleotide sequence: TGTGCCAGCAGTCCCTTAGCGGGGGGGAGGGGTACAGATACGCAGTATTTT. It codes for CASSPLAGGRGTDTQYF.

This clone has a count of ten or more. This sequence joins TRBV6-4 and TRBJ2-1; 8 bases align to TRBD2. Unmatched junction bases numbered 3, after V lost 2 bases and J lost 6 bases. CDR3 length: 14 amino acids. CDR1 and CDR2 from the germline V gene are MRHNA and SNTAGT. The CDR3 loop is CASSDVGGANEQFF. The CDR3 coding sequence is TGTGCCAGCAGTGACGTCGGGGGGGCCAATGAGCAGTTCTTC.

This rearrangement joins TRBV7-4 to TRBJ1-1; D is uncertain. V gave up 1 base and J gave up 10 bases, with 4 bases separating them. This CDR3 spans 10 amino acids. Germline CDR1 SGHVT, CDR2 SQSDAQ. In nucleotides, the CDR3 is TGTGCCAGCAGCTTAGAATCAGCTTTCTTT. Encoded protein: CASSLESAFF.

This chain links TRBV20-1 with TRBJ1-2; D is ambiguous. The V end was cut by 7 bases, the J end by 5 bases, with 5 bases between. Germline V gene lookup returns CDR1 DFQATT and CDR2 SNEGSKA (reference sequence). The length of the CDR3 is 9 residues. CDR3 in DNA: TGCAGTGTCCCGTATGGCTACACCTTC. This sequence encodes CSVPYGYTF.

The CDR3 is CASSLGYGRETQYF. The CDR3 DNA sequence: TGTGCCAGCAGCTTGGGGTACGGACGGGAGACCCAGTACTTC. The chain is built from TRBV11-2 and TRBJ2-5, with unresolved D. This CDR3 region has 14 residues. Germline loops: CDR1 SGHAT, CDR2 FQNNGV. The V end was cut by 3 bases, the J end by 5 bases, with 13 bases between.

The chain has TRBV7-9 and TRBJ2-2; D remains unclear. V was clipped by 0 bases and J by 5 bases, with 4 bases between them. Per the germline V gene, CDR1 is SEHNR and CDR2 is FQNEAQ (reference sequence). The CDR3 totals 13 residues. CDR3 sequence (DNA): TGTGCCAGCAGCTTAGCAGGGACCGGGGAGCTGTTTTTT. Residues: CASSLAGTGELFF. Filled out from reference TRBV7-9 and TRBJ2-2, the complete variable domain reads DTGVSQNPRHKITKRGQNVTFRCDPISEHNRLYWYRQTLGQGPEFLTYFQNEAQLEKSRLLSDRFSAERPKGSFSTLEIQRTEQGDSAMYLCASSLAGTGELFFGEGSRLTVL.

DNA of the CDR3: TGTGCCAGCAGCCAAGAGCCTAGCGGGGGCACAGATACGCAGTATTTT. Translating gives CASSQEPSGGTDTQYF. This chain joins TRBV4-2 and TRBJ2-3; 9 bases align to TRBD2. Per the germline V gene, CDR1 is LGHNA and CDR2 is YNFKEQ. V was clipped by 0 bases and J by 1 base; unmatched bases: 2. The length of the CDR3 is 16 residues.

The J gene is TRBJ2-1, the V gene TRBV7-8; D remains ambiguous. V was cut by 2 bases and J by 3 bases, with 20 bases left in between. This CDR3 has 18 residues. Germline V CDR1 and CDR2: SGHVS, FQNEAQ. The CDR3 DNA follows: TGTGCCAGCAGCTTATTTTACCGAGCCCTGCAACTCTACAATGAGCAGTTCTTC. Residues: CASSLFYRALQLYNEQFF.

The chain joins TRBV2 to TRBJ1-4; the D is unclear. Trimming took 3 bases from V and 0 from J, leaving 14 bases between them. The CDR3 totals 17 residues. CDR1 SNHLY and CDR2 FYNNEI come from the germline V gene. The CDR3 DNA reads as TGTGCCAGCAGTGAGCGGGCAGTGGTTACAACTAATGAAAAACTGTTTTTT. This translates into CASSERAVVTTNEKLFF.

The CDR3 DNA is TGCGCCAGCAGTGGTTTCCGCCACAATGAGCAGTTCTTC. Translation gives CASSGFRHNEQFF. The chain uses TRBV5-1 and TRBJ2-1; no clear D. Germline CDR1 SGHRS, CDR2 YFSETQ. The V end was cut by 5 bases, the J end by 5 bases, with 11 bases between. The CDR3 extends over 13 amino acids.

The rearrangement links TRBV2 to TRBJ2-7; D is ambiguous. This CDR3 region has 12 residues. CDR1 and CDR2 (germline): SNHLY, FYNNEI. Trimming shortened V by 6 bases and J by 2 bases, and 8 bases separated the two germline ends. CDR3 in amino acids: CASRGPTYEQYF. CDR3 DNA sequence: TGTGCCAGCAGGGGTCCTACCTACGAGCAGTACTTC. The full variable domain, with the rest looked up from reference TRBV2 and TRBJ2-7, is EPEVTQTPSHQVTQMGQEVILRCVPISNHLYFYWYRQILGQKVEFLVSFYNNEISEKSEIFDDQFSVERPDGSNFTLKIRSTKLEDSAMYFCASRGPTYEQYFGPGTRLTVT.

V usage is TRBV25-1 and J usage is TRBJ1-2, with 7 bases identical to TRBD1. Unmatched junction bases numbered 7, after V lost 4 bases and J lost 8 bases. CDR3 length: 13 amino acids. Germline-derived CDR1 and CDR2 are MGHDK and SYGVNS. Here the CDR3 reads CASSGHDRAGYTF. As DNA, the CDR3 is TGTGCCAGCAGTGGTCACGACAGGGCGGGCTACACCTTC.

This clone has only one observation. The chain carries TRBV4-3 and TRBJ2-6; D not resolved. This CDR3 has 17 amino acids. Trimming stripped 0 bases from V and 4 bases from J, with 13 bases between. Per the germline V gene, CDR1 is LGHNA and CDR2 is YSLEER. The CDR3 coding sequence is TGCGCCAGCAGCCAAGATCTGTGGAGAACGGGGGCCAACGTCCTGACTTTC. It encodes CASSQDLWRTGANVLTF.

This clone was observed once. V is TRBV4-1 and J is TRBJ2-7; 8 bases fit TRBD1. The CDR3 is 13 amino acids. Germline CDR1 reads MGHRA; CDR2 reads YSYEKL. The junction had 2 bases not matched to a gene; V was cut back by 2 bases and J by 5 bases. CDR3 in amino acids: CASSQWTGNEQYF. The CDR3 coding sequence is TGCGCCAGCAGCCAATGGACAGGGAACGAGCAGTACTTC.

This sequence joins TRBV6-1 and TRBJ2-5; possibly TRBD1 for D (6 bases). Trimming left V 5 bases short and J 2 bases short, with 12 bases between. The CDR3 has 14 residues. Germline CDR1 MNHNS, CDR2 SASEGT. Written as DNA, the CDR3 is TGTGCCAGCAGTCGGACAGCGGATCAAGAGACCCAGTACTTC. Protein product: CASSRTADQETQYF.

The chain links TRBV30 to TRBJ2-7, with D maybe TRBD2 (7 bases). The CDR3 totals 15 residues. Deletions cut 0 bases from V and 0 bases from J, with 12 bases between. Germline V gene lookup returns CDR1 GTSNPN and CDR2 SVGIG (reference sequence). This chain's CDR3 is CAWSVGGPASYEQYF. CDR3 bases: TGTGCCTGGAGTGTCGGGGGGCCCGCCTCCTACGAGCAGTACTTC.

The chain carries TRBV18 and TRBJ2-5; no reliable D call. V gave up 3 bases and J gave up 4 bases, with 9 bases separating them. CDR1 is KGHSH, CDR2 LQKENI, per germline. The CDR3 runs 13 residues. The CDR3 sequence is CASSPTSGETQYF. As DNA, the CDR3 is TGTGCCAGCTCACCGACGTCGGGAGAGACCCAGTACTTC. Variable domain in full (rest from reference TRBV18 and TRBJ2-5): NAGVMQNPRHLVRRRGQEARLRCSPMKGHSHVYWYRQLPEEGLKFMVYLQKENIIDESGMPKERFSAEFPKEGPSILRIQQVVRGDSAAYFCASSPTSGETQYFGPGTRLLVL.

The V call is TRBV4-2, the J call TRBJ2-1; possibly TRBD1 or TRBD2 for D (6 bases each). V lost 4 bases and J lost 1, with 14 bases in between. The CDR3 is made up of 16 amino acids. Germline values: CDR1 LGHNA, CDR2 YNFKEQ. CDR3 bases: TGTGCCAGCAGCCCTACCCGGGGGCCGTCCTACAATGAGCAGTTCTTC. It yields the protein CASSPTRGPSYNEQFF.

This clone was seen more than once but under ten times. The rearrangement joins TRBV6-5 to TRBJ2-4; perhaps D is TRBD1 or TRBD2 (7 bases each). The CDR3 is 16 residues long. Trimming cost V 4 bases and J 5 bases, with 18 bases left between them. Germline CDR1 is MNHEY and CDR2 is SVGAGI. The CDR3 coding sequence is TGTGCCAGCAGTTCCCACGAACAGGGGAGGGAAAACATTCAGTACTTC. This translates into CASSSHEQGRENIQYF.

This clone has more than one count but fewer than ten. The chain carries TRBV5-1 and TRBJ2-5; D is ambiguous. Germline V gene data show CDR1 as SGHRS and CDR2 as YFSETQ. The ends were cut back, 0 bases at V and 0 bases at J, with 9 bases in the middle. This CDR3 is 15 amino acids long. The CDR3 DNA is TGCGCCAGCAGCTTGGACGCGGCCTACCAAGAGACCCAGTACTTC. Protein product: CASSLDAAYQETQYF.

In this sample, this clone turned up a few times. The chain links TRBV13 to TRBJ2-7; 7 bases map to TRBD1. The germline CDR1 and CDR2 sequences are PRHDT and FYEKMQ (reference sequence). Trimming removed 3 bases from V and 0 bases from J; junction bases left unmatched: 5. This CDR3 has 15 amino acids. As DNA, the CDR3 is TGTGCCAGCAGCTTGGGAAGGGGGCCCTCCTACGAGCAGTACTTC. Its protein is CASSLGRGPSYEQYF.

The chain combines TRBV11-2 with TRBJ2-7; D remains ambiguous. Germline CDR1 and CDR2: SGHAT and FQNNGV. Trimming removed 3 bases at V and 3 bases at J, with 6 bases between. The CDR3 is made up of 12 amino acids. The CDR3 reads CASSFSFYEQYF. The CDR3 coding sequence is TGTGCCAGCAGCTTTAGTTTCTACGAGCAGTACTTC. Combining the CDR3 with reference TRBV11-2 and TRBJ2-7 gives the whole variable domain EAGVAQSPRYKIIEKRQSVAFWCNPISGHATLYWYQQILGQGPKLLIQFQNNGVVDDSQLPKDRFSAERLKGVDSTLKIQPAKLEDSAVYLCASSFSFYEQYFGPGTRLTVT.

V and J are TRBV9 and TRBJ2-5, with D possibly called TRBD1 or TRBD2 (5 bases each). With 2 bases removed from V and 1 base from J, the gap between germline ends came to 12 bases. Germline lookup yields CDR1 SGDLS and CDR2 YYNGEE. The CDR3 is 15 residues long. This CDR3 is CASSVSGRAQETQYF. CDR3 DNA sequence: TGTGCCAGCAGCGTGAGCGGCAGGGCCCAAGAGACCCAGTACTTC.

The chain is built from TRBV2 and TRBJ2-3; 11 bases fit TRBD2. Germline CDR1 is SNHLY and CDR2 is FYNNEI. This CDR3 comprises 17 residues. V trimming: 4 bases; J trimming: 0 bases; junction bases outside the gene matches: 6. The chain's CDR3 is CASSGSLAGGSTDTQYF. The CDR3 DNA sequence: TGTGCCAGCAGTGGCTCTCTAGCGGGGGGAAGCACAGATACGCAGTATTTT.